This T cell receptor (beta chain) came from a study of technical replicates of blood from a few donors. Repertoires were generated with immunoSEQ multiplex PCR, while TCRdb's copy carries only in-frame clones and drops some. The data show 84,000 or so clones, 93% seen once. Germline values: CDR1 MNHEY, CDR2 SVGAGI. The CDR3 runs 13 residues. Between the trimmed V and J ends, which lost 4 bases and 4 bases, there was a span of 10 bases. J is TRBJ1-2 and V is TRBV6-5, with a weak D call TRBD1 (5 bases). This clonotype was sampled from a human donor in good health. The specimen sequenced was T cells isolated from PBMCs. CDR3 amino acids: CASSSRQFYGYTF. In DNA form, the CDR3 reads TGTGCCAGCAGTTCACGACAGTTCTATGGCTACACCTTC.